The next 8 T cell receptor beta chains were all read from a single sample in a study of CD8+CD57+ T cells in acquired aplastic anemia listed by TCRdb under 2018. TCRdb lists the instrument as Illumina HiSeq 2000. Profiling of TCR beta VDJ combinations and CDR3 sequences used genomic DNA as the template. TCRdb applied fastp at Q25 and MiXCR to the public reads, then kept only in-frame beta chains. One record per CDR3 amino acid sequence lists the most common genes and DNA. This sample lists approximately 250,000 distinct CDR3 sequences; 65% to 90% were detected once. The top ten clonotypes cover approximately 40% of the sample. Expansion of CD8+CD57+ cells had been shown by flow cytometry in the patients chosen for sequencing. Sequencing used sorted CD4+, CD8+, or CD8+CD57+ T cells (not recorded which) from PBMCs. The source is a human donor with aplastic anemia.

The J gene is TRBJ2-7, the V gene TRBV7-9, with TRBD1 matching 7 bases. V gave up 2 bases and J gave up 4 bases; unmatched junction bases: 17. CDR3 size: 18 residues. Looked up from germline, CDR1 is SEHNR and CDR2 is FQNEAQ (reference sequence). In DNA, the CDR3 is TGTGCCAGCAGCTTACTTGACAGGGCGGCCGAAAAACTGTACGAGCAGTACGTC. Amino acids: CASSLLDRAAEKLYEQYV.

Comments on this clonotype: It is likely a read error, because the conserved phenylalanine at the end of the CDR3 is missing. Because the CDR3's place on the DNA is in doubt, the DNA is left out and the CDR3 is given as listed by TCRdb. The rearrangement links TRBV7-2 to TRBJ2-1; TRBD1 is the table's D call, not checked against the DNA. Germline lookup yields CDR1 SGHTA and CDR2 FQGNSA. The CDR3 has 13 residues if both end residues are counted. The CDR3 is CASSLGDIPTRST.

This clonotype was seen a few times. The chain is built from TRBV19 and TRBJ2-7; perhaps D is TRBD1 or TRBD2 (5 bases each). CDR3 length: 15 amino acids. Germline V CDR1 and CDR2: LNHDA, SQIVND (reference sequence). V shed 5 bases and J shed 0 bases, with 14 bases lying between them. The DNA of the CDR3 is TGTGCCAGTAGTTTCCGGGACGAAGACTCCTACGAGCAGTACTTC. Its protein product is CASSFRDEDSYEQYF.

The chain employs TRBV25-1 and TRBJ2-6, with no clear D. This CDR3 spans 12 amino acids. V was clipped by 9 bases and J by 1 base, with 4 bases between them. The germline gives CDR1 MGHDK, CDR2 SYGVNS. The CDR3 reads CASLSGANVLTF. In DNA form, the CDR3 reads TGTGCCAGTTTGTCTGGGGCCAACGTCCTGACTTTC.

V gene TRBV5-4 combines with J gene TRBJ2-7, with TRBD1 as a possible D gene (6 bases). This CDR3 region has 15 residues. Germline V gene lookup returns CDR1 SGHNT and CDR2 YYREEE (reference sequence). Trimming removed 4 bases from V and 3 bases from J, with 17 bases in between. The CDR3 region is CASSVTGSLLYEQYF. The CDR3 coding sequence is TGTGCCAGCAGCGTGACAGGATCCCTACTCTACGAGCAGTACTTC.

Notes on this clonotype: A junction boundary mismatches the germline segment, possibly from a read error. The chain links TRBV7-6 to TRBJ2-1; D may be TRBD1 or TRBD2 (5 bases each). Germline CDR1 SGHVS, CDR2 FNYEAQ. The CDR3 has 14 residues. The CDR3 DNA reads TGTGCCAGCAGCCTCTTGAGGGCCGGAGATGGGGCCTACTTC. Translated: CASSLLRAGDGAYF.

As for this clonotype: One end of the junction varies from germline; a read error may be responsible. This sequence joins TRBV7-3 and TRBJ2-5; the match to TRBD2 covers 8 bases. This CDR3 region has 14 residues. The germline V gene has CDR1 SGHTA and CDR2 FQGTGA. The CDR3 DNA reads TGTGCCAGCAGCATAACGGGGGGGCCCCACGACCAGTACTTC. Protein product: CASSITGGPHDQYF.

This clonotype was detected a few times. Since a much larger clone is just one base distant, this may be a read error. The genes are TRBV11-1 and TRBJ2-4; the D call may be TRBD1 or TRBD2 (5 bases each). Germline V CDR1 and CDR2: SGHAT, FQDESV (reference sequence). The CDR3 length is 12 residues. The CDR3 nucleotides are TGTGCCAGCGGCTTAGCTGGGACCATTCAGTACTTC. It is translated as CASGLAGTIQYF. Supplemented by reference TRBV11-1 and TRBJ2-4, the full variable domain reads EAEVAQSPRYKITEKSQAVAFWCDPISGHATLYWYRQILGQGPELLVQFQDESVVDDSQLPKDRFSAERLKGVDSTLKIQPAELGDSAMYLCASGLAGTIQYFGAGTRLSVL.